The rows below give T cell receptor beta chains drawn from one sample of a study of blood T cell repertoires in COVID-19. Using immunoSEQ multiplex PCR, the repertoire was profiled, and TCRdb retains in-frame clones only, with some absent. The sample records 90,000 to 100,000 clones, 86% being singletons. Sequenced material: peripheral blood. These receptors came from a man older than 75 with acute or convalescent COVID-19. Both conserved end residues are part of each CDR3. Fields, in order: clone size, D gene, J gene, V gene, CDR3 protein, CDR3 DNA. D genes are given only for firm matches. Only part of the rows carry a size: once, few, many, or a class if the clone is expanded.

size: once; D: -; J: TRBJ1-5; V: TRBV28; CDR3: CASSSGNFNQPQHF; DNA: TGTGCCAGCAGTTCGGGAAATTTTAATCAGCCCCAGCATTTT
size: -; D: -; J: TRBJ2-1; V: TRBV6-1; CDR3: CASSEAYPGIRYNEQFF; DNA: TGTGCCAGCAGTGAAGCGTATCCGGGAATAAGGTACAATGAGCAGTTCTTC
size: -; D: -; J: TRBJ1-4; V: TRBV18; CDR3: CASSLGGGGHEKLFF; DNA: TGTGCCAGCTCACTGGGAGGAGGAGGTCATGAAAAACTGTTTTTT
size: once; D: -; J: TRBJ2-4; V: TRBV30; CDR3: CAWSVPGGLGIQYF; DNA: TGTGCCTGGAGTGTACCCGGGGGTCTGGGCATTCAGTACTTC
size: -; D: TRBD2; J: TRBJ2-3; V: TRBV6-1; CDR3: CASSETLAGGTDTQYF; DNA: TGTGCCAGCAGTGAAACACTAGCGGGAGGGACAGATACGCAGTATTTT
size: -; D: TRBD2; J: TRBJ2-3; V: TRBV28; CDR3: CASSLPVSGRDTQYF; DNA: TGTGCCAGCAGTTTACCGGTTAGCGGGAGAGATACGCAGTATTTT
size: -; D: TRBD1; J: TRBJ2-2; V: TRBV28; CDR3: CASSQGARNTGELFF; DNA: TGTGCCAGCAGTCAGGGGGCGCGGAACACCGGGGAGCTGTTTTTT
size: once; D: TRBD2; J: TRBJ2-3; V: TRBV7-9; CDR3: CASSLFRREQDTQYF; DNA: TGTGCCAGCAGCTTATTCCGGCGGGAGCAAGATACGCAGTATTTT
size: -; D: -; J: TRBJ2-3; V: TRBV27; CDR3: CASTPGGDQGADTQYF; DNA: TGTGCCAGCACCCCCGGGGGGGACCAGGGGGCAGATACGCAGTATTTT
size: -; D: TRBD2; J: TRBJ2-1; V: TRBV19; CDR3: CASSTTGGSANEQFF; DNA: TGTGCCAGTAGCACGACTGGCGGGAGTGCGAATGAGCAGTTCTTC
size: -; D: -; J: TRBJ2-7; V: TRBV28; CDR3: CASSLRGRWTYEQYF; DNA: TGTGCCAGCAGTTTACGGGGGAGATGGACCTACGAGCAGTACTTC
size: -; D: TRBD2; J: TRBJ2-7; V: TRBV19; CDR3: CASRLAEGSYEQYF; DNA: TGTGCCAGCAGACTAGCGGAGGGATCCTACGAGCAGTACTTC
size: once; D: -; J: TRBJ1-1; V: TRBV27; CDR3: CASSPTTGSEAFF; DNA: TGTGCCAGCAGTCCGACCACAGGGTCGGAAGCTTTCTTT
size: -; D: -; J: TRBJ1-2; V: TRBV6-2/TRBV6-3; CDR3: CASSSSGTQLYGYTF; DNA: TGTGCCAGCAGTTCCTCCGGGACTCAACTCTATGGCTACACCTTC
size: -; D: -; J: TRBJ1-2; V: TRBV10-2; CDR3: CASSDRGRGGNYGYTF; DNA: TGCGCCAGCAGTGACCGGGGAAGAGGCGGTAACTATGGCTACACCTTC
size: -; D: -; J: TRBJ2-7; V: TRBV20-1; CDR3: CSASRSTGKGSYEQYF; DNA: TGCAGTGCTAGTCGATCCACAGGGAAAGGGTCCTACGAGCAGTACTTC
size: -; D: -; J: TRBJ1-1; V: TRBV7-8; CDR3: CASSSPEGGRRTEAFF; DNA: TGTGCCAGCAGCTCCCCCGAGGGGGGGCGTAGGACTGAAGCTTTCTTT
size: -; D: -; J: TRBJ2-2; V: TRBV5-6; CDR3: CASSSPGGRDYTGELFF; DNA: TGTGCCAGCAGCTCCCCGGGGGGCAGGGACTACACCGGGGAGCTGTTTTTT
size: -; D: TRBD2; J: TRBJ2-7; V: TRBV7-2; CDR3: CASSPTAGGYEQYF; DNA: TGTGCCAGCAGCCCCACAGCGGGGGGCTACGAGCAGTACTTC
size: -; D: -; J: TRBJ1-5; V: TRBV5-6; CDR3: CASSFERSEPQHF; DNA: TGTGCCAGCAGCTTTGAACGGAGCGAGCCCCAGCATTTT
size: once; D: TRBD2; J: TRBJ2-7; V: TRBV7-2; CDR3: CASSWEGYSYEQYF; DNA: TGTGCCAGCAGCTGGGAGGGATACTCCTACGAGCAGTACTTC
size: -; D: TRBD2; J: TRBJ2-3; V: TRBV3-1/TRBV3-2; CDR3: CASSRQSGRFQDTQYF; DNA: TGTGCCAGCAGCCGACAAAGCGGGAGGTTCCAAGATACGCAGTATTTT
size: -; D: TRBD2; J: TRBJ2-7; V: TRBV28; CDR3: CASSLSSGGPYEQYF; DNA: TGTGCCAGCAGTTTATCGAGCGGGGGACCCTACGAGCAGTACTTC
size: -; D: -; J: TRBJ2-2; V: TRBV28; CDR3: CASIPGEFLEENTGELFF; DNA: TGTGCCAGCATCCCAGGAGAGTTTTTGGAGGAAAACACCGGGGAGCTGTTTTTT
size: -; D: -; J: TRBJ2-7; V: TRBV5-1; CDR3: CASSWGVVTSYEQYF; DNA: TGCGCCAGCAGCTGGGGGGTGGTCACATCCTACGAGCAGTACTTC
size: -; D: -; J: TRBJ2-3; V: TRBV19; CDR3: CASSIVHNTDTQYF; DNA: TGTGCCAGTAGTATAGTACATAACACAGATACGCAGTATTTT
size: medium-sized; D: -; J: TRBJ2-1; V: TRBV29-1; CDR3: CSPGAILFRFF; DNA: TGCAGCCCTGGGGCAATCCTATTTCGGTTCTTC
size: few; D: TRBD1; J: TRBJ1-1; V: TRBV6-2/TRBV6-3; CDR3: CASTPTGGWMAAFF; DNA: TGTGCCAGCACCCCAACAGGGGGTTGGATGGCAGCTTTCTTT
size: -; D: -; J: TRBJ2-1; V: TRBV6-2/TRBV6-3; CDR3: CASSYPGGSGFSYNEQFF; DNA: TGTGCCAGCAGTTACCCTGGTGGTAGCGGCTTCTCCTACAATGAGCAGTTCTTC
size: -; D: TRBD1; J: TRBJ1-1; V: TRBV5-1; CDR3: CASSIQGATEAFF; DNA: TGCGCCAGCAGCATACAGGGGGCCACTGAAGCTTTCTTT
size: -; D: -; J: TRBJ2-1; V: TRBV7-9; CDR3: CASSLIGQSSYNEQFF; DNA: TGTGCCAGCAGCTTAATCGGACAGAGCTCCTACAATGAGCAGTTCTTC
size: -; D: TRBD2; J: TRBJ2-2; V: TRBV27; CDR3: CASSRAGMNTGELFF; DNA: TGTGCCAGCAGCAGAGCGGGAATGAACACCGGGGAGCTGTTTTTT
size: few; D: -; J: TRBJ2-3; V: TRBV2; CDR3: CASSVQGAGDTQYF; DNA: TGTGCCAGCAGTGTTCAGGGTGCCGGAGATACGCAGTATTTT
size: -; D: -; J: TRBJ1-5; V: TRBV19; CDR3: CASSIGGREQPQHF; DNA: TGTGCCAGTAGTATAGGTGGCAGGGAACAGCCCCAGCATTTT
size: -; D: TRBD2; J: TRBJ2-1; V: TRBV27; CDR3: CASSHSGRIDNEQFF; DNA: TGTGCCAGCAGTCATAGCGGGAGAATTGACAATGAGCAGTTCTTC
size: -; D: -; J: TRBJ2-2; V: TRBV11-2; CDR3: CASSLSPANTGELFF; DNA: TGTGCCAGCAGCTTATCCCCTGCGAACACCGGGGAGCTGTTTTTT
size: -; D: -; J: TRBJ2-1; V: TRBV18; CDR3: CASSPRALSYNEQFF; DNA: TGTGCCAGCTCACCACGGGCGCTCTCCTACAATGAGCAGTTCTTC
size: -; D: -; J: TRBJ2-3; V: TRBV27; CDR3: CASIVGGNTDTQYF; DNA: TGTGCCAGCATAGTGGGCGGGAACACAGATACGCAGTATTTT
size: -; D: -; J: TRBJ2-1; V: TRBV10-3; CDR3: CAISSTVSSYNEQFF; DNA: TGTGCCATCTCCTCGACAGTCTCCTCCTACAATGAGCAGTTCTTC
size: -; D: -; J: TRBJ1-1; V: TRBV18; CDR3: CASSPQGDTEAFF; DNA: TGTGCCAGCTCACCACAGGGGGATACTGAAGCTTTCTTT
size: -; D: TRBD1; J: TRBJ1-2; V: TRBV28; CDR3: CASSLLAGGAYGYTF; DNA: TGTGCCAGCAGTTTATTGGCAGGGGGCGCTTATGGCTACACCTTC
size: -; D: -; J: TRBJ2-2; V: TRBV4-2; CDR3: CASSPGNPPGDTGELFF; DNA: TGTGCCAGCAGCCCCGGAAACCCCCCGGGGGACACCGGGGAGCTGTTTTTT
size: -; D: TRBD1; J: TRBJ2-2; V: TRBV7-2; CDR3: CASSLDRAEELFF; DNA: TGTGCCAGCAGCTTGGACAGGGCAGAAGAGCTGTTTTTT
size: once; D: TRBD2; J: TRBJ2-7; V: TRBV27; CDR3: CASSLRLAGGNEQYF; DNA: TGTGCCAGCAGTTTACGACTAGCGGGAGGAAACGAGCAGTACTTC
size: -; D: -; J: TRBJ1-1; V: TRBV25-1; CDR3: CASSASSREAFF; DNA: TGTGCCAGCAGCGCCTCGAGCAGGGAAGCTTTCTTT
size: -; D: TRBD1; J: TRBJ1-3; V: TRBV6-5; CDR3: CASSSDRASGNTIYF; DNA: TGTGCCAGCAGCTCCGACAGGGCCTCTGGAAACACCATATATTTT
size: -; D: TRBD2; J: TRBJ2-3; V: TRBV2; CDR3: CASSEGGRGPDTQYF; DNA: TGTGCCAGCAGTGAGGGAGGGAGGGGTCCAGATACGCAGTATTTT
size: -; D: TRBD1; J: TRBJ2-1; V: TRBV3-1/TRBV3-2; CDR3: CASSQGTGVSNEQFF; DNA: TGTGCCAGCAGCCAAGGGACAGGGGTAAGCAATGAGCAGTTCTTC
size: once; D: TRBD1; J: TRBJ1-1; V: TRBV27; CDR3: CASRQGVYTEAFF; DNA: TGTGCCAGCAGACAGGGGGTTTACACTGAAGCTTTCTTT
size: -; D: TRBD2; J: TRBJ2-3; V: TRBV4-1; CDR3: CASSQLPTSGGTDTQYF; DNA: TGCGCCAGCAGCCAATTGCCGACTAGCGGGGGCACAGATACGCAGTATTTT
size: -; D: -; J: TRBJ1-1; V: TRBV9; CDR3: CASSEVGRTEAFF; DNA: TGTGCCAGCAGTGAGGTGGGGAGGACTGAAGCTTTCTTT
size: -; D: TRBD2; J: TRBJ2-5; V: TRBV7-2; CDR3: CASSSPMRLAGTETQYF; DNA: TGTGCCAGCAGCTCCCCCATGCGGCTAGCGGGAACAGAGACCCAGTACTTC
size: -; D: TRBD2; J: TRBJ2-7; V: TRBV28; CDR3: CASRDTGGKAYEQYF; DNA: TGTGCCAGCAGGGACACGGGAGGGAAGGCCTACGAGCAGTACTTC
size: -; D: TRBD2; J: TRBJ2-2; V: TRBV7-3; CDR3: CASSLRRTSGRNTGELFF; DNA: TGTGCCAGCAGCTTACGCCGGACTAGCGGGAGGAACACCGGGGAGCTGTTTTTT
size: -; D: -; J: TRBJ2-5; V: TRBV5-1; CDR3: CASSLLADQETQYF; DNA: TGCGCCAGCAGCTTGCTGGCAGACCAAGAGACCCAGTACTTC